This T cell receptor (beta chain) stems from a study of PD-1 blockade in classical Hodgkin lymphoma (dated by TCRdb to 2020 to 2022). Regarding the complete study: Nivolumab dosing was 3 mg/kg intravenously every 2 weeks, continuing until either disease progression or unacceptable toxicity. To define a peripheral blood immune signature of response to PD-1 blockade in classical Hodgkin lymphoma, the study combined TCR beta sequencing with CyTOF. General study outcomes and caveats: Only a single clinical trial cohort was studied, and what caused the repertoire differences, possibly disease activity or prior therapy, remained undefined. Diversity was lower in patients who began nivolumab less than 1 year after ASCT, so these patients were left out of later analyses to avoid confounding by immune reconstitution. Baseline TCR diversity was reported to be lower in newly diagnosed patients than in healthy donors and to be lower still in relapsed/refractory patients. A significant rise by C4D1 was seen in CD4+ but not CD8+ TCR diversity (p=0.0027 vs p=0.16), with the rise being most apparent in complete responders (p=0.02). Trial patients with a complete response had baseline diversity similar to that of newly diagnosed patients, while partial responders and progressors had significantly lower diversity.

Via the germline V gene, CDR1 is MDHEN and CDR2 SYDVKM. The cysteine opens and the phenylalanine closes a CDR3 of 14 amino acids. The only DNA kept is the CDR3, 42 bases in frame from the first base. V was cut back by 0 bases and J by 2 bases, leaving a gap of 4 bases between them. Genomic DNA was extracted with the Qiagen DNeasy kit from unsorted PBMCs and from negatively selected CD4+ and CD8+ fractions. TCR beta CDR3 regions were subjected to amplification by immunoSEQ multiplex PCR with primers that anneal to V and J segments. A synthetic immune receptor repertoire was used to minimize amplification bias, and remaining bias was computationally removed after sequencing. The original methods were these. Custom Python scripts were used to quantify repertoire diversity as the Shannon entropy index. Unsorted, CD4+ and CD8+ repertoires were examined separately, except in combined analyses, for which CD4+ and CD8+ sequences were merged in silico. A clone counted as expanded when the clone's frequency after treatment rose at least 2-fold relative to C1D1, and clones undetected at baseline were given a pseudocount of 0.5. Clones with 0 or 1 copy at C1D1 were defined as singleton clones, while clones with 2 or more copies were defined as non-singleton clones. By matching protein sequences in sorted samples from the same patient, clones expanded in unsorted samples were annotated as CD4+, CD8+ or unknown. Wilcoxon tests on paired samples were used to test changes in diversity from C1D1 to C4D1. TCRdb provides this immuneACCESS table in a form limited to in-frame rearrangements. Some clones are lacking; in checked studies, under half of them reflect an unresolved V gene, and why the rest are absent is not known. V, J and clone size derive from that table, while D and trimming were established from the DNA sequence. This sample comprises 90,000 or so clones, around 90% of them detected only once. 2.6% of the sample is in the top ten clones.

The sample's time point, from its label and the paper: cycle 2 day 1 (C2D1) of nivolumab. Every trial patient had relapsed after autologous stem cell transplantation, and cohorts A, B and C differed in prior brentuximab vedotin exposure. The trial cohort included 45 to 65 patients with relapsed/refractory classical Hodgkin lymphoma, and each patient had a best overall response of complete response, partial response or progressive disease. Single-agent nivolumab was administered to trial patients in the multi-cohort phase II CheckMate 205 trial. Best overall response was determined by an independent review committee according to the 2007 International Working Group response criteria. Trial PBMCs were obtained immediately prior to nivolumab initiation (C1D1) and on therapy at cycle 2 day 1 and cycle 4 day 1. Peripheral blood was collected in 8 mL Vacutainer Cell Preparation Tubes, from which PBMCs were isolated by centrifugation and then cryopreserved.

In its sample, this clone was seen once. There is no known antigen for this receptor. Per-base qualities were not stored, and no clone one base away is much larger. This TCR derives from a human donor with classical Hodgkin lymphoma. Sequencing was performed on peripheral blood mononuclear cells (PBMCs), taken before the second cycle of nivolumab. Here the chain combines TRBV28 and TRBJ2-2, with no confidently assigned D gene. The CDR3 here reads CASSLWINTGELFF. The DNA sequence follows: TGTGCCAGCAGTTTATGGATTAACACCGGGGAGCTGTTTTTT.